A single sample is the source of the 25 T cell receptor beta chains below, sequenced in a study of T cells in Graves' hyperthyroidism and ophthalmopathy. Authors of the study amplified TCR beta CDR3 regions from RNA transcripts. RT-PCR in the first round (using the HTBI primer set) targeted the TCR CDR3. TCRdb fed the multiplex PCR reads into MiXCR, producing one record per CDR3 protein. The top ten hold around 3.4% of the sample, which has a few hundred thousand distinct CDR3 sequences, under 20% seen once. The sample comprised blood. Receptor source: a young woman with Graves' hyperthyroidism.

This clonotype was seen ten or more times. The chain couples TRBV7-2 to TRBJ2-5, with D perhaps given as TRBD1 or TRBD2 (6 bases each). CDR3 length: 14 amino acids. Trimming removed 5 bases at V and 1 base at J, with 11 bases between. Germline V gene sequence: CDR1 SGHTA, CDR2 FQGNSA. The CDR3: CASSPSGAQETQYF. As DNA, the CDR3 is TGTGCCAGCAGCCCCTCGGGGGCCCAAGAGACCCAGTACTTC.

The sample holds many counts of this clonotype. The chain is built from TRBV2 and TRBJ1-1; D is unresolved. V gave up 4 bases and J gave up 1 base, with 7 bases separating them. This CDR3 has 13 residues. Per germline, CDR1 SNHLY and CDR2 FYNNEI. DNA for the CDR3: TGTGCCAGCAGTGGACCGTCGAACACTGAAGCTTTCTTT. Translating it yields CASSGPSNTEAFF.

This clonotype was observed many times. The CDR3 DNA is TGTGCCAGCAGACCAGGACAGGAGGCCACTGAAGCTTTCTTT. Encoded protein: CASRPGQEATEAFF. V gene TRBV12-3 or TRBV12-4 combines with J gene TRBJ1-1; TRBD1 agrees at 7 bases. This CDR3 region has 14 residues. Trimming at V came to 6 bases and at J to 4 bases, leaving 8 bases not matched to a gene.

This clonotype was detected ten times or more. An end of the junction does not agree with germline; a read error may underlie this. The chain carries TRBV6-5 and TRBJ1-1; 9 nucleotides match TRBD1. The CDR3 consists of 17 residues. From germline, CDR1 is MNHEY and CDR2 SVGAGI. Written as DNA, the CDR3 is TGTGCCAGCATTAATAGGGGGACAGGGACGAGGAGCACTGAAGCTTCCTTT. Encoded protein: CASINRGTGTRSTEASF.

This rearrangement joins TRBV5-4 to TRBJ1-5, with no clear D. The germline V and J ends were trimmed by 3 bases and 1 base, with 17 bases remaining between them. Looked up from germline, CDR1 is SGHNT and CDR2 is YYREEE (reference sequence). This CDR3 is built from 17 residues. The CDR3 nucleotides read TGTGCCAGCAGCTCCGTCTCGAGGCTGAGAAGCAATCAGCCCCAGCATTTT. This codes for CASSSVSRLRSNQPQHF.

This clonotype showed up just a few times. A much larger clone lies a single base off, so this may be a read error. In nucleotides, the CDR3 is TGTGCCAGCAGCTTAACAGGGGGAGTTAACACTGAATCTTTCTTT. Residues: CASSLTGGVNTESFF. The chain links TRBV7-3 to TRBJ1-1; possible D gene TRBD1, 6 bases. CDR3 length: 15 amino acids. CDR1 and CDR2 from the germline V gene are SGHTA and FQGTGA.

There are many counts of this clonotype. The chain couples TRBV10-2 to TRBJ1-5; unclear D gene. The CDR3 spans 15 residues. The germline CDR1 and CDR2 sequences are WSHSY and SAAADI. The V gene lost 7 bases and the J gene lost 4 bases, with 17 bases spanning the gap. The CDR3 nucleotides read TGCGCCAGCAAATTCAGTGAGGCTCTTAATCAGCCCCAGCATTTT. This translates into CASKFSEALNQPQHF.

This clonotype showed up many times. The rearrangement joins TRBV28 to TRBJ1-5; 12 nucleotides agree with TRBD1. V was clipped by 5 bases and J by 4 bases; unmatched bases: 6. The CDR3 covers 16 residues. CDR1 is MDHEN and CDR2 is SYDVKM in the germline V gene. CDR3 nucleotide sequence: TGTGCCAGCAGTAGGGACAGGGGGCTGGAGAATCAGCCCCAGCATTTT. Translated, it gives CASSRDRGLENQPQHF.

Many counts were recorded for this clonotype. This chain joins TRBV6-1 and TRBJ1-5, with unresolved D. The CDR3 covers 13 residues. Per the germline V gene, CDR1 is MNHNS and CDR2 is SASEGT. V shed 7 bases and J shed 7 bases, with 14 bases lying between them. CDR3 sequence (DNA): TGTGCCAGCACCATAACCCGGGGACAGCCCCAGCATTTT. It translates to CASTITRGQPQHF.

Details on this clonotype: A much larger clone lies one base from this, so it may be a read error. Here the CDR3 reads CASRAGTENSEAFF. The CDR3 nucleotides are TGTGCCAGTAGAGCCGGGACGGAAAACTCTGAAGCTTTCTTT. The V and J genes are TRBV19 and TRBJ1-1; tentatively, D is TRBD1 (5 bases). This CDR3 has 14 amino acids. V lost 6 bases, J lost 6 bases, and 17 bases lay in between. Germline lookup yields CDR1 LNHDA and CDR2 SQIVND (reference sequence).

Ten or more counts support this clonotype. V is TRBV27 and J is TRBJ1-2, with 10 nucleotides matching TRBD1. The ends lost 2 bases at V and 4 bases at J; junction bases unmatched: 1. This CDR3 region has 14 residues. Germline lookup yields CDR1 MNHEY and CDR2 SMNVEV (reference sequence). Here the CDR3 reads CASSLGTGAYGYTF. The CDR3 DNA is TGTGCCAGCAGTTTAGGGACAGGGGCCTATGGCTACACCTTC.

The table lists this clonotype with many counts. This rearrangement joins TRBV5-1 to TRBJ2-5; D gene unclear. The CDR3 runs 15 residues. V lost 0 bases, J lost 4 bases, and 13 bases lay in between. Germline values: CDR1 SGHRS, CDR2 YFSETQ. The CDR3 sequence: CASSLVGNWGETQYF. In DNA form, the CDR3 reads TGCGCCAGCAGCTTGGTAGGCAATTGGGGAGAGACCCAGTACTTC. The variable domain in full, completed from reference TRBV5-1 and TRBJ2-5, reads KAGVTQTPRYLIKTRGQQVTLSCSPISGHRSVSWYQQTPGQGLQFLFEYFSETQRNKGNFPGRFSGRQFSNSRSEMNVSTLELGDSALYLCASSLVGNWGETQYFGPGTRLLVL.

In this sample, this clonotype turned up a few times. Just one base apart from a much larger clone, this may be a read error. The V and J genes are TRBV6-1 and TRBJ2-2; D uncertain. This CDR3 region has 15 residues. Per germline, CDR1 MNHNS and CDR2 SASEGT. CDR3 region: CAGSQDSGVGGELFF. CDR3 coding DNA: TGTGCCGGCAGCCAAGATTCCGGAGTTGGCGGGGAGCTGTTTTTT.

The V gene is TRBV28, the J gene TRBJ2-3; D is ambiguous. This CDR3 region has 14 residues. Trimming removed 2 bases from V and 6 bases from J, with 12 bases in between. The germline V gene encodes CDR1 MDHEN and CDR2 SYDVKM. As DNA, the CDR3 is TGTGCCAGCAGTTTACGCGTGGGGTTTGATACGCAGTATTTT. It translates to CASSLRVGFDTQYF.

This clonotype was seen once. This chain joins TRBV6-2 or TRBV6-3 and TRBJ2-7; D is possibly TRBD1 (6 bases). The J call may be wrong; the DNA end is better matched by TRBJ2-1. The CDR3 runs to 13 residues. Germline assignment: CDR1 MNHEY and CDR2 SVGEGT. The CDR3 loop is CATSRQAPGEQFF. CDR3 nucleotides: TGTGCCACCTCCAGACAGGCCCCCGGCGAGCAGTTCTTC.

CDR3 sequence (DNA): TGTGCCAGCAGTTCACCCGGGACAGGGTGCGGAGGCTACACCTTC. Translating it yields CASSSPGTGCGGYTF. The genes are TRBV12-3 or TRBV12-4 and TRBJ1-2, with TRBD1 matching 9 bases. V was clipped by 4 bases and J by 8 bases; unmatched bases: 11. This CDR3 region has 15 residues.

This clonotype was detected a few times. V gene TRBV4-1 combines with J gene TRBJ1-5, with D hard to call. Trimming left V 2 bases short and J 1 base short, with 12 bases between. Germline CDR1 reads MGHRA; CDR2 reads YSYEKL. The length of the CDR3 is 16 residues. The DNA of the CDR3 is TGCGCCAGCAGCCAATCTAGGGATACGAGCAATCAGCCCCAGCATTTT. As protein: CASSQSRDTSNQPQHF.

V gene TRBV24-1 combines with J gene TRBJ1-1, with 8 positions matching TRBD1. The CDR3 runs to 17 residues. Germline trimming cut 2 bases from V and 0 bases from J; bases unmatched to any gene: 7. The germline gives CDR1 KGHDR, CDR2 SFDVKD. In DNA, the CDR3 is TGTGCCACCAGTGATTCCCGACAGGGGAAAATGAACACTGAAGCTTTCTTT. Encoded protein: CATSDSRQGKMNTEAFF.

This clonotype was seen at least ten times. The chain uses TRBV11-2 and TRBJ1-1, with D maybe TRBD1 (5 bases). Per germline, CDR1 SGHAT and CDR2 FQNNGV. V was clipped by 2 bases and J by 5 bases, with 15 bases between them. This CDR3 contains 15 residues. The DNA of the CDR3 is TGTGCCAGCAGCTTAAGGAGAAGTGAGGGGACTGAAGCTTTCTTT. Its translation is CASSLRRSEGTEAFF. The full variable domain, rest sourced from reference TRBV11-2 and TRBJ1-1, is EAGVAQSPRYKIIEKRQSVAFWCNPISGHATLYWYQQILGQGPKLLIQFQNNGVVDDSQLPKDRFSAERLKGVDSTLKIQPAKLEDSAVYLCASSLRRSEGTEAFFGQGTRLTVV.

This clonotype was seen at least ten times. CDR3 in DNA: TGCAGTGCTTCACAGACGGGAACTGACGGAAAAGCTTTCTTT. It yields the protein CSASQTGTDGKAFF. The V gene is TRBV20-1, the J gene TRBJ1-1; D remains unclear. CDR3 length equals 14 residues. V was clipped by 5 bases and J by 9 bases, with 22 bases between them. Per the germline V gene, CDR1 is DFQATT and CDR2 is SNEGSKA (reference sequence).

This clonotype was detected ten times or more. The CDR3 DNA is TGTGCCAGCAGTGGGTTCCTAGACAGGGTGTCATATGGAGTCACTGAAGCTTTCTTT. This translates into CASSGFLDRVSYGVTEAFF. V and J are TRBV6-1 and TRBJ1-1; 7 bases fit TRBD1. Trimming at V came to 4 bases and at J to 4 bases, leaving 21 bases not matched to a gene. Per germline, CDR1 MNHNS and CDR2 SASEGT. The CDR3 is 19 residues long.

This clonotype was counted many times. CDR3 residues: CSAPYAGGGVREQYF. CDR3 sequence (DNA): TGCAGTGCTCCTTATGCCGGCGGGGGAGTACGGGAGCAGTACTTC. The chain recombines TRBV20-1 with TRBJ2-7; TRBD2 matches 7 bases. There are 15 residues in the CDR3. Germline lookup yields CDR1 DFQATT and CDR2 SNEGSKA (reference sequence). Losses at the gene ends were 5 bases for V and 7 bases for J; bases not matched to a gene: 17.

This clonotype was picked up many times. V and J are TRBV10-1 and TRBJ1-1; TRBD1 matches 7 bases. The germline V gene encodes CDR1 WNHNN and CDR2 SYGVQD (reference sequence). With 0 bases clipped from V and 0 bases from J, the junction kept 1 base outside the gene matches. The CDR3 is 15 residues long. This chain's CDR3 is CASSESTGLNTEAFF. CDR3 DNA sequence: TGCGCCAGCAGTGAGTCGACAGGGCTGAACACTGAAGCTTTCTTT.

The CDR3 DNA reads TGTGCCAGCAGTTTAGTCGTAAACGGGGAGCTGTTTTTT. Its translation: CASSLVVNGELFF. The chain uses TRBV12-3 or TRBV12-4 and TRBJ2-2; D is ambiguous. The CDR3 has 13 residues. The ends were cut back, 1 base at V and 7 bases at J, with 7 bases in the middle.

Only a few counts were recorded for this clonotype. CDR3 in amino acids: CAISEAGRGVGYTF. CDR3 DNA sequence: TGTGCCATCAGTGAGGCGGGACGGGGCGTAGGCTACACCTTC. This chain joins TRBV10-3 and TRBJ1-2, with D possibly TRBD1 on 5 matching bases. CDR3 length equals 14 residues. Germline loops: CDR1 ENHRY, CDR2 SYGVKD. V shed 2 bases and J shed 8 bases, with 15 bases lying between them.